A single sample is the source of the 11 T cell receptor beta chains below, sequenced in a study of T cells in Graves' hyperthyroidism and ophthalmopathy. RNA transcripts were the template for amplifying TCR beta CDR3 regions. The study used the HTBI primer set for a first-round RT-PCR of the TCR CDR3. Each CDR3 protein is one row after TCRdb ran MiXCR on the multiplex PCR reads. Of roughly 660,000 distinct CDR3 sequences in the sample, roughly 17% were seen once. The sample taken for sequencing was blood. These receptors all stem from a man aged 50-60 years with Graves' hyperthyroidism.

This clonotype came up many times. V and J are TRBV7-2 and TRBJ2-1; 8 bases map to TRBD2. The CDR3 extends over 16 amino acids. CDR1 and CDR2 (germline): SGHTA, FQGNSA. V shed 5 bases, J shed 4 bases, and the junction held 10 bases outside the gene matches. CDR3 in amino acids: CASSPLPAGVYNEQFF. The CDR3 bases are TGTGCCAGCAGCCCCCTTCCAGCGGGAGTTTACAATGAGCAGTTCTTC.

This clonotype was seen a few times. A read error may be the cause here, since a much bigger clone is one base away. The chain uses TRBV6-1 and TRBJ2-7; TRBD2 aligns across 12 bases. V gave up 7 bases and J gave up 3 bases; unmatched junction bases: 4. This CDR3 has 14 residues. Germline-derived CDR1 and CDR2 are MNHNS and SASEGT. The CDR3 nucleotides read TGTGCCAGCACCTCGACTAGCGGGAGCTACGAGCAGTACTTC. Its translation is CASTSTSGSYEQYF.

This clonotype was picked up many times. The chain has TRBV28 and TRBJ2-1; TRBD2 matches 7 bases. CDR1 MDHEN and CDR2 SYDVKM come from the germline V gene. The junction had 6 bases not matched to a gene; V was cut back by 5 bases and J by 2 bases. This CDR3 region has 15 residues. CDR3 in amino acids: CASSPRLAAYNEQFF. CDR3 coding DNA: TGTGCCAGCAGTCCCCGACTAGCAGCCTACAATGAGCAGTTCTTC.

This clonotype has only a few counts. The rearrangement links TRBV24-1 to TRBJ1-5; D gene uncertain. Germline V lookup: CDR1 KGHDR, CDR2 SFDVKD. This CDR3 region has 13 residues. V dropped 4 bases and J dropped 4 bases, with 7 bases sitting between them. CDR3: CATSESGNQPQHF. CDR3 coding DNA: TGTGCCACCAGTGAGAGCGGAAATCAGCCCCAGCATTTT.

This clonotype showed up many times. V and J are TRBV28 and TRBJ2-7, with 9 bases aligning to TRBD1. V shed 1 base, J shed 4 bases, and the junction held 5 bases outside the gene matches. The CDR3 spans 15 residues. Germline-derived CDR1 and CDR2 are MDHEN and SYDVKM. The CDR3 loop reads CASSLFWDRVYEQYF. CDR3 DNA sequence: TGTGCCAGCAGTTTATTTTGGGACAGGGTGTACGAGCAGTACTTC.

Worth noting for this clonotype: A much more abundant neighbour one base away suggests this may be a read error. This chain links TRBV12-5 with TRBJ2-1; TRBD1 matches 9 bases. The CDR3 contains 22 residues. The germline V gene has CDR1 LGHNT and CDR2 FRNRAP. J gave up 7 bases and V 3 bases, and 28 bases lay outside the gene matches. Here the CDR3 reads CASGLDRGRYPSTSGYYNEQFF. The CDR3 DNA reads as TGTGCTAGTGGTTTAGACAGGGGGAGGTATCCCTCAACATCTGGATACTATAATGAGCAGTTCTTC.

This clonotype was seen ten or more times. The chain recombines TRBV28 with TRBJ1-5; 8 nucleotides line up with TRBD1. Germline V CDR1 and CDR2: MDHEN, SYDVKM. The ends lost 6 bases at V and 7 bases at J; junction bases unmatched: 11. The length of the CDR3 is 15 residues. This CDR3 is CASSPGQGRTQPQHF. Written as DNA, the CDR3 is TGTGCCAGCAGCCCCGGACAGGGAAGAACGCAGCCCCAGCATTTT.

This rearrangement joins TRBV12-3 or TRBV12-4 to TRBJ2-2, with TRBD1 as a possible D gene (5 bases). This CDR3 has 18 residues. The ends were cut back, 4 bases at V and 3 bases at J, with 21 bases in the middle. The CDR3 DNA follows: TGTGCCAGCAGTTCAGACAGCCCGGCGCGGTGGGACACCGGGGAGCTGTTTTTT. Encoded protein: CASSSDSPARWDTGELFF.

Regarding this clonotype: A read error may be the cause here, since a much bigger clone is one base away. V gene TRBV11-2 combines with J gene TRBJ2-3; TRBD2 agrees at 7 bases. This CDR3 region has 16 residues. Per the germline V gene, CDR1 is SGHAT and CDR2 is FQNNGV. The V segment lost 5 bases and the J segment 5 bases; nucleotides outside the gene matches: 13. The CDR3 loop is CASSPGGREGKDTQYF. CDR3 bases: TGTGCCAGCAGCCCAGGAGGGAGGGAGGGGAAAGATACGCAGTATTTT.

The table lists this clonotype with many counts. V usage is TRBV28 and J usage is TRBJ1-2; 7 nucleotides line up with TRBD1. Unmatched junction bases numbered 13, after V lost 5 bases and J lost 4 bases. The CDR3 extends over 16 amino acids. The V gene's germline CDR1 is MDHEN and CDR2 SYDVKM. CDR3 loop: CASSAQDRAASYGYTF. For the CDR3, the DNA is TGTGCCAGCAGTGCCCAAGACAGGGCCGCTAGCTATGGCTACACCTTC.

The chain carries TRBV5-1 and TRBJ2-7; the D gene is possibly TRBD2 (5 bases). The CDR3 extends over 13 amino acids. CDR1 and CDR2 from the germline V gene are SGHRS and YFSETQ. Trimming took off 5 bases at V and 2 bases at J, with 11 bases between the two ends. The CDR3 sequence: CASRLGVAYEQYF. CDR3 bases: TGCGCCAGCAGACTGGGAGTAGCCTACGAGCAGTACTTC.